Each of the 7 T cell receptor beta chains below was sequenced from the same sample in a study of low-dose radiotherapy and immunotherapy resistance in tumors. Gene-specific TRAV and TRBV primers were used for first-strand cDNA, covering alpha and beta chains. It was with a constant-region primer and a V-primer adapter that TCRs were amplified over around 20 PCR cycles. TCRdb reprocessed the reads with MiXCR, giving one entry per CDR3 protein. The sample lists 55,000 to 80,000 distinct CDR3 sequences, more than 25% seen once, with 6.5% to 8% in the top ten. Time point here: before trial treatment. This material consisted of PBMCs, taken before treatment. The receptor source for this set is a male donor with rectosigmoid adenocarcinoma.

This clonotype was found many times. This rearrangement joins TRBV18 to TRBJ2-1; possibly TRBD2 for D (7 bases). Per germline, CDR1 KGHSH and CDR2 LQKENI. V was clipped by 4 bases and J by 15 bases, with 22 bases between them. This CDR3 is built from 14 residues. The CDR3 sequence: CASSQQGLTSRPFF. The CDR3 nucleotides are TGTGCCAGCTCACAACAGGGACTAACATCGAGGCCGTTCTTC.

This clonotype was recorded at least ten times. The J gene is TRBJ2-7, the V gene TRBV12-3 or TRBV12-4; no definite D call. The CDR3 has 15 residues. V lost 6 bases, J lost 4 bases, and 19 bases lay in between. This CDR3 is CASSRPDVGRYEQYF. Here the CDR3 DNA reads TGTGCCAGCAGCCGACCGGATGTCGGCCGGTACGAGCAGTACTTC.

This clonotype was picked up many times. The chain carries TRBV20-1 and TRBJ2-1; 14 bases are a match to TRBD2. The CDR3 loop spans 17 amino acids. J was trimmed by 4 bases and V by 0 bases; bases with no gene match: 5. CDR1 and CDR2 (germline): DFQATT, SNEGSKA (reference sequence). DNA of the CDR3: TGCAGTGCTAGAGATCTTGGACTAGCGGGGGGATACAATGAGCAGTTCTTC. Translated, it gives CSARDLGLAGGYNEQFF.

This clonotype was seen ten or more times. CDR3 coding DNA: TGCAGTGCTAGAGATCTGACGGGGCCTGGAAACACCATATATTTT. This gives the protein CSARDLTGPGNTIYF. The chain carries TRBV20-1 and TRBJ1-3; D possibly corresponds to TRBD1 (5 bases). The germline gives CDR1 DFQATT, CDR2 SNEGSKA (reference sequence). Trimming shortened V by 0 bases and J by 2 bases, and 11 bases separated the two germline ends. This CDR3 contains 15 residues.

This clonotype was recorded many times. V gene TRBV25-1 combines with J gene TRBJ2-3; no clear D gene. This CDR3 comprises 11 residues. V was pared by 3 bases and J by 5 bases, with 3 bases between. Germline CDR1 and CDR2: MGHDK and SYGVNS. This CDR3 reads CASSEGDTQYF. The CDR3 DNA sequence: TGTGCCAGCAGTGAGGGAGATACGCAGTATTTT.

This sequence joins TRBV7-3 and TRBJ1-1, with 7 bases lining up with TRBD1. J lost 2 bases, V lost 2 bases, and 5 bases had no gene match. The CDR3 consists of 15 residues. In germline, CDR1 is SGHTA, CDR2 FQGTGA. The CDR3 loop is CASSLSRDSNTEAFF. CDR3 nucleotide sequence: TGTGCCAGCAGCTTATCCCGGGACAGTAACACTGAAGCTTTCTTT.

This clonotype was picked up a small number of times. The rearrangement links TRBV28 to TRBJ1-2, with no clear D. The CDR3 is 11 amino acids. From germline, CDR1 is MDHEN and CDR2 SYDVKM. V was shortened by 3 bases and J by 8 bases, with 7 bases between the two germline ends. The CDR3 spells CASSFQLGYTF. CDR3 DNA: TGTGCCAGCAGTTTCCAGCTGGGCTACACCTTC.